This T cell receptor (beta chain) was documented in a study of T-cell memory formation after mild COVID-19. Study results and caveats: Cross-reactive memory apparently joined, as some responding clones appeared in pre-infection memory. Day 15 to 85 contracting clones showed balanced CD4/CD8; later expanders leaned CD4+.

This clonotype was observed a few times. Its antigen is still unknown. The CDR3 spans 15 residues. Germline lookup yields CDR1 MGHRA and CDR2 YSYEKL. V lost 5 bases and J 0 bases, leaving 12 bases between the germline ends. From 5'RACE with constant-segment primers came TCR alpha and TCR beta cDNA libraries that carried sample barcodes and UMIs. TCRdb re-derived calls from the 5' RACE reads in MiXCR, one entry per CDR3 protein. The repertoire includes around 83,000 distinct CDR3 sequences, about 23% of them detected once, and roughly 41% sits in the top ten. This chain connects TRBV4-1 to TRBJ2-3; weak D call: TRBD2 (5 bases). What was sequenced was PBMCs or a T cell subset sorted from them (not recorded which). The clonotype was recovered from a man between 18 and 29 years old who had mild COVID-19 (a few samples of this study predate the infection). Cell type and time point are not known. The CDR3 bases are TGCGCCAGCAGCTTCGGAACGGGGAGCACAGATACGCAGTATTTT. Encoded protein: CASSFGTGSTDTQYF.